The sequence of this TCR beta chain was determined in a study of beta chain features in type 1 diabetes. In the study overall: In all, some 110 million sorted cells from all samples were analyzed.

All of the isolated RNA was reverse transcribed, so expressed TCRB transcripts were sequenced. Assay used: immunoSEQ multiplex PCR; TCRdb lists only in-frame clones, some missing. The table lists around 40,000 clones, around 50% of them singletons, with less than 2.5% in the top ten. One heparinised draw, averaging about 116 mL, was taken per donor. In all sorted populations, purity surpassed 98%. This TCR came from a woman between 18 and 29 years old in good health. What was sequenced was Tregs from blood.

The CDR3 here is CASSFVPLAGVDTQYF. In DNA, the CDR3 is TGTGCCAGCAGCTTTGTTCCTCTAGCGGGAGTCGATACGCAGTATTTT. The V call is TRBV11-1, the J call TRBJ2-3, with TRBD2 identical over 10 bases. The germline V gene encodes CDR1 SGHAT and CDR2 FQDESV (reference sequence). V gave up 3 bases and J gave up 6 bases; unmatched junction bases: 9. This CDR3 has 16 amino acids.